One sample yielded the 23 T cell receptor beta chains listed below, sequenced in a study of OX40 agonist ivuxolimab in advanced cancers. Method: immunoSEQ multiplex PCR; TCRdb's copy keeps in-frame clones and lacks some. This table holds about 84,000 clones, 75% to 90% found once. The sequencing used CD4+ or CD8+ T cells sorted from blood, collected in a trial of the OX40 agonist ivuxolimab. The receptors were gathered from an adult with an advanced solid tumor such as melanoma, head and neck, liver or kidney cancer.

The chain carries TRBV28 and TRBJ1-5; 9 nucleotides line up with TRBD1. V lost 2 bases to trimming and J lost 3 bases; unmatched junction nucleotides: 8. CDR3 length: 17 residues. Germline CDR1 reads MDHEN; CDR2 reads SYDVKM. CDR3 DNA: TGTGCCAGCAGTTTAGGGACCGGGACAGGGATCAATCAGCCCCAGCATTTT. Its translation is CASSLGTGTGINQPQHF.

The chain is built from TRBV21-1 and TRBJ2-2; whether TRBD2, the table's D call, matches the DNA was not checked. TRBV21-1 is annotated as a pseudogene. The length of the CDR3 is 16 residues. This CDR3 reads CASSKARGANTGELFF. CDR3 DNA: TGTGCCAGCAGCAAAGCTCGGGGGGCGAACACCGGGGAGCTGTTTTTT.

The chain carries TRBV9 and TRBJ2-2; D is unclear. V lost 3 bases and J lost 2, with 8 bases in between. Germline loops: CDR1 SGDLS, CDR2 YYNGEE. The CDR3 has 14 amino acids. The CDR3 DNA follows: TGTGCCAGCAGCGGAGGTCCCAACACCGGGGAGCTGTTTTTT. Encoded protein: CASSGGPNTGELFF.

The gene calls are TRBV9 and TRBJ2-3, with a possible D match to TRBD2 (6 bases). Trimming stripped 3 bases from V and 2 bases from J, with 13 bases between. This CDR3 spans 15 amino acids. The germline gives CDR1 SGDLS, CDR2 YYNGEE. The CDR3 coding sequence is TGTGCCAGCAGCGCCGGGGGACTTGACACAGATACGCAGTATTTT. Translation gives CASSAGGLDTDTQYF.

CDR3 loop: CASSRDRGNEQFF. Written as DNA, the CDR3 is TGTGCCAGTAGCCGGGACAGGGGTAATGAGCAGTTCTTC. This chain connects TRBV19 to TRBJ2-1; 10 bases match TRBD1. CDR1 and CDR2 from the germline V gene are LNHDA and SQIVND (reference sequence). J gave up 7 bases and V 6 bases, and 3 bases lay outside the gene matches. CDR3 length equals 13 residues.

As concerns this clone: Other DNA sequences within the sample encode an identical CDR3. This chain joins TRBV5-1 and TRBJ2-1; no definite D call. The V gene's germline CDR1 is SGHRS and CDR2 YFSETQ. This CDR3 is 13 amino acids long. The germline V and J ends were trimmed by 4 bases and 7 bases, with 12 bases remaining between them. CDR3 DNA sequence: TGCGCCAGCAGCCCCTCTCAGACTAATGAGCAGTTCTTC. It is translated as CASSPSQTNEQFF.

The chain carries TRBV18 and TRBJ1-4; tentative D call: TRBD1 (5 bases). CDR1 and CDR2 from the germline V gene are KGHSH and LQKENI. V lost 2 bases, J lost 3 bases, and 10 bases lay in between. There are 15 residues in the CDR3. In DNA form, the CDR3 reads TGTGCCAGCTCACCATCCAGGGCGGCTAATGAAAAACTGTTTTTT. Translated: CASSPSRAANEKLFF.

The chain joins TRBV15 to TRBJ1-6, with D possibly being TRBD1 (5 bases). CDR1 is LNHNV and CDR2 is YYDKDF in the germline V gene (reference sequence). V lost 1 base and J lost 5, with 9 bases in between. There are 15 residues in the CDR3. This chain's CDR3 is CATSRGGGDNSPLHF. For the CDR3, the DNA is TGTGCCACCAGCAGAGGGGGGGGAGATAATTCACCCCTCCACTTT.

The chain uses TRBV10-3 and TRBJ1-4; TRBD1 is a possible D gene (5 bases). The V gene lost 0 bases and the J gene lost 8 bases, with 16 bases spanning the gap. The CDR3 has 16 residues. CDR1 and CDR2 from the germline V gene are ENHRY and SYGVKD. In DNA, the CDR3 is TGTGCCATCAGTGAGTCGGGAGGGGCCTTAAAGGAAAAACTGTTTTTT. This encodes CAISESGGALKEKLFF.

The J gene is TRBJ2-3, the V gene TRBV5-1; D gene ambiguous. Trimming removed 1 base from V and 0 bases from J, with 9 bases in between. The CDR3 is 15 residues long. CDR1 and CDR2 from the germline V gene are SGHRS and YFSETQ. Here the CDR3 reads CASSLYGLSTDTQYF. The CDR3 nucleotides are TGCGCCAGCAGCTTGTATGGGTTAAGCACAGATACGCAGTATTTT.

The CDR3 sequence: CASSVSGGSYNEQFF. CDR3 nucleotides: TGTGCCAGCAGCGTAAGCGGGGGTTCCTACAATGAGCAGTTCTTC. The chain links TRBV9 to TRBJ2-1; TRBD2 agrees at 8 bases. The V gene's germline CDR1 is SGDLS and CDR2 YYNGEE. Trimming cost V 1 base and J 1 base; bases outside gene matches: 1. This CDR3 spans 15 amino acids. Based on the CDR3 plus reference TRBV9 and TRBJ2-1, the full variable domain is DSGVTQTPKHLITATGQRVTLRCSPRSGDLSVYWYQQSLDQGLQFLIQYYNGEERAKGNILERFSAQQFPDLHSELNLSSLELGDSALYFCASSVSGGSYNEQFFGPGTRLTVL.

This clone occurred a few times. The V gene is TRBV4-2, the J gene TRBJ2-1; D is perhaps TRBD1 (5 bases). Germline CDR1 is LGHNA and CDR2 is YNFKEQ. CDR3 length equals 15 residues. The V and J ends lost 0 bases and 6 bases respectively, with 12 bases between them. The CDR3: CASSQERLGANEQFF. The CDR3 bases are TGTGCCAGCAGCCAAGAACGGCTAGGGGCCAATGAGCAGTTCTTC.

V is TRBV6-6 and J is TRBJ1-3, with D possibly being TRBD1 (6 bases). The CDR3 contains 14 residues. From germline, CDR1 is MNHNY and CDR2 SVGAGI (reference sequence). V lost 7 bases and J 0 bases, leaving 10 bases between the germline ends. CDR3 in DNA: TGTGCCAGCACCGGACAGAGCTCTGGAAACACCATATATTTT. Encoded protein: CASTGQSSGNTIYF.

The rearrangement uses TRBV28 and TRBJ2-7, with unresolved D. The length of the CDR3 is 12 residues. Trimming cost V 3 bases and J 4 bases, with 7 bases left between them. Germline assignment: CDR1 MDHEN and CDR2 SYDVKM. CDR3 nucleotides: TGTGCCAGCAGTTTTCGCCGGTACGAGCAGTACTTC. Translating it yields CASSFRRYEQYF. Supplemented by reference TRBV28 and TRBJ2-7, the full variable domain reads DVKVTQSSRYLVKRTGEKVFLECVQDMDHENMFWYRQDPGLGLRLIYFSYDVKMKEKGDIPEGYSVSREKKERFSLILESASTNQTSMYLCASSFRRYEQYFGPGTRLTVT.

The V gene is TRBV10-3, the J gene TRBJ2-5; D unclear. This CDR3 region has 13 residues. Trimming took off 2 bases at V and 3 bases at J, with 7 bases between the two ends. Germline assignment: CDR1 ENHRY and CDR2 SYGVKD. The CDR3 DNA is TGTGCCATCAGTGAGGCTGTAAAAGAGACCCAGTACTTC. It specifies CAISEAVKETQYF.

The V gene is TRBV5-6, the J gene TRBJ1-6; weak D call: TRBD1 (5 bases). Germline assignment: CDR1 SGHDT and CDR2 YYEEEE. Trimming took 2 bases from V and 5 from J, leaving 20 bases between them. The CDR3 contains 18 residues. The CDR3 coding sequence is TGTGCCAGCAGCTTTGGGGCAGGCGTACGCTCGGATAATTCACCCCTCCACTTT. It translates to CASSFGAGVRSDNSPLHF.

The chain has TRBV10-3 and TRBJ2-2; D is ambiguous. The CDR3 loop spans 16 amino acids. The germline V and J ends were trimmed by 0 bases and 0 bases, with 8 bases remaining between them. Germline V gene sequence: CDR1 ENHRY, CDR2 SYGVKD. CDR3 region: CAISESMAANTGELFF. As DNA, the CDR3 is TGTGCCATCAGTGAGTCGATGGCCGCGAACACCGGGGAGCTGTTTTTT.

This sequence joins TRBV27 and TRBJ1-1, with TRBD1 identical over 7 bases. The CDR3 consists of 16 residues. Germline CDR1 is MNHEY and CDR2 is SMNVEV (reference sequence). Unmatched junction bases numbered 13, after V lost 5 bases and J lost 4 bases. CDR3 region: CASSVLPQGLGTEAFF. The DNA for the CDR3 is TGTGCCAGCAGTGTCCTACCACAGGGGCTTGGCACTGAAGCTTTCTTT.

This chain connects TRBV9 to TRBJ2-6; D is uncertain. This CDR3 has 13 amino acids. Trimming left V 3 bases short and J 3 bases short, with 4 bases between. Looked up from germline, CDR1 is SGDLS and CDR2 is YYNGEE. This CDR3 reads CASSAGGANVLTF. The CDR3, as DNA: TGTGCCAGCAGCGCCGGTGGGGCCAACGTCCTGACTTTC.

The chain joins TRBV7-9 to TRBJ1-1, with TRBD1 matching over 8 bases. Trimming cost V 7 bases and J 5 bases; bases outside gene matches: 9. Germline-derived CDR1 and CDR2 are SEHNR and FQNEAQ (reference sequence). This CDR3 is 14 amino acids long. In DNA form, the CDR3 reads TGTGCCAGCACCCAGGGGGCAGGGGAGACTGAAGCTTTCTTT. The encoded protein is CASTQGAGETEAFF.

This clone occurred a few times. The rearrangement links TRBV6-5 to TRBJ1-2, with D perhaps matching TRBD1 (5 bases). In germline, CDR1 is MNHEY, CDR2 SVGAGI. The CDR3 sequence is 14 residues long. Trimming took 3 bases from V and 5 from J, leaving 13 bases between them. The CDR3 loop is CASSYGATPYGYTF. The DNA for the CDR3 is TGTGCCAGCAGTTATGGGGCCACACCTTATGGCTACACCTTC.

The chain combines TRBV28 with TRBJ2-3; D perhaps matches TRBD2 (6 bases). Trimming removed 3 bases at V and 3 bases at J, with 10 bases between. This CDR3 is 14 amino acids long. Germline V gene sequence: CDR1 MDHEN, CDR2 SYDVKM. The CDR3 coding sequence is TGTGCCAGCAGTTTCGGGGGACCTACAGATACGCAGTATTTT. Amino acids: CASSFGGPTDTQYF.

This clone came up a few times. Other nucleotide sequences in the sample specify the same CDR3. CDR3 amino acids: CSVARTGSYGYTF. For the CDR3, the DNA is TGCAGCGTTGCTAGGACAGGGTCCTATGGCTACACCTTC. This chain links TRBV29-1 with TRBJ1-2; TRBD1 matches 8 bases. The J segment lost 4 bases and the V segment lost 4 bases, leaving 5 bases of the junction unmatched. Germline CDR1 and CDR2: SQVTM and ANQGSEA. CDR3 size: 13 residues.